This TCR beta chain was documented in a study of cytomegalovirus exposure and HLA in healthy donors. 60 Vbeta and 13 Jbeta primers were used in PCR. Produced via immunoSEQ multiplex PCR; TCRdb's table is partial and in-frame only. The sample includes 150,000 or so clones, roughly 85% of them seen just once. With 5 bases removed from V and 8 bases from J, the gap between germline ends came to 18 bases. Germline loops: CDR1 SGHNT, CDR2 YENEEA. The CDR3 has 15 amino acids. The chain combines TRBV11-3 with TRBJ1-4; possible D gene TRBD1, 6 bases. The material sequenced was PBMCs. This sequence originates from a male donor in good health and CMV-seronegative. CDR3 protein: CASSLGTGSREKLFF. The CDR3 DNA sequence: TGTGCCAGCAGCCTTGGAACAGGGAGCAGAGAAAAACTGTTTTTT.